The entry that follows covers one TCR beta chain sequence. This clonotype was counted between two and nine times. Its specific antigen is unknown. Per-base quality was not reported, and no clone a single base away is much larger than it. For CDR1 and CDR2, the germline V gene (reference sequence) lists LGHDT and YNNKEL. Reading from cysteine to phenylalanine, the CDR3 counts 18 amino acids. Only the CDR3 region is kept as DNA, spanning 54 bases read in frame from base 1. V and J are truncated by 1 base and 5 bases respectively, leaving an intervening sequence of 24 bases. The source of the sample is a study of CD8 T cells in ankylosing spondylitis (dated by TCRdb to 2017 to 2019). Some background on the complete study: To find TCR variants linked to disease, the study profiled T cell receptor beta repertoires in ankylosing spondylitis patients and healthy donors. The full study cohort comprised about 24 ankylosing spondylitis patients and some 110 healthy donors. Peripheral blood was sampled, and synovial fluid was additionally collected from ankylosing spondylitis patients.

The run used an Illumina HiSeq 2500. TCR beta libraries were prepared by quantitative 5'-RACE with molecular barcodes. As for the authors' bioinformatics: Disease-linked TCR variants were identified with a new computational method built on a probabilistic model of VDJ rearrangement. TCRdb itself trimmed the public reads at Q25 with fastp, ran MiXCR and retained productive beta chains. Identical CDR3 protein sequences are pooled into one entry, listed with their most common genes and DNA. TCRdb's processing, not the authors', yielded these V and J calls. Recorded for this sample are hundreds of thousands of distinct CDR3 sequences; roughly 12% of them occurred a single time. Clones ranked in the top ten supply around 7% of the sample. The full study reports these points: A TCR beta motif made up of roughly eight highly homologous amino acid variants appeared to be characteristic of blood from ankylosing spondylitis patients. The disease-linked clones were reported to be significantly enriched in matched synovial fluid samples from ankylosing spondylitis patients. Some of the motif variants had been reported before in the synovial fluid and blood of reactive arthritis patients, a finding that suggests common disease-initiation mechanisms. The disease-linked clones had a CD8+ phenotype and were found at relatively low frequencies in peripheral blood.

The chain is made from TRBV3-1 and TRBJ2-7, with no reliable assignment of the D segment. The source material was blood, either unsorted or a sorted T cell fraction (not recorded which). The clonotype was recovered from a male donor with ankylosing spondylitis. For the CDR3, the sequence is CASSQVFSQSGLYHEQYF. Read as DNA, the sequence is TGTGCCAGCAGCCAAGTTTTCTCTCAATCAGGCTTGTACCACGAGCAGTACTTC.